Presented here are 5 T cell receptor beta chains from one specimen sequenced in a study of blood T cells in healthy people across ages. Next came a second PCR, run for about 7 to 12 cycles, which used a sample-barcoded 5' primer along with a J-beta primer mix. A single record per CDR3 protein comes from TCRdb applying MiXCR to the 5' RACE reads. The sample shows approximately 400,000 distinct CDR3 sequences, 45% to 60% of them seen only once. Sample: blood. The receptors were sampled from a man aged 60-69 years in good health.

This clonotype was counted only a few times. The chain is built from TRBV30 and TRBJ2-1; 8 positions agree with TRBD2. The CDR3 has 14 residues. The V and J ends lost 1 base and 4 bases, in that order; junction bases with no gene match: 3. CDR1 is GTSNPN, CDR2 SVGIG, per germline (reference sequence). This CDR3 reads CAWSEGLGYNEQFF. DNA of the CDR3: TGTGCCTGGAGTGAGGGACTAGGGTACAATGAGCAGTTCTTC.

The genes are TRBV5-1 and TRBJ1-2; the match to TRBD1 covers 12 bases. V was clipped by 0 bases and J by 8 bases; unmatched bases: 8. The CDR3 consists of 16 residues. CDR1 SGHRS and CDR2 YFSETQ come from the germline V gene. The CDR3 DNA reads TGCGCCAGCAGCTTGGGGAGCGGGACAGGGGGCGACGGCTACACCTTC. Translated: CASSLGSGTGGDGYTF.

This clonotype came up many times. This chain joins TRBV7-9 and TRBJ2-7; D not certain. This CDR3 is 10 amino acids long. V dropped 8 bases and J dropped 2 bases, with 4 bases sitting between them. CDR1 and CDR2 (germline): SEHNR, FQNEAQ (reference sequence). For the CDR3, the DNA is TGTGCCAGCGGGACCTACGAGCAGTACTTC. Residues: CASGTYEQYF.

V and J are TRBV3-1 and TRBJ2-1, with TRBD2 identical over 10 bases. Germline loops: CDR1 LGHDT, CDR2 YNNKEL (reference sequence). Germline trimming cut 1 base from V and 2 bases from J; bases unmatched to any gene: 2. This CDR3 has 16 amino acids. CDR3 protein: CASSQALAGAYNEQFF. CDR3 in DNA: TGTGCCAGCAGCCAAGCCCTAGCGGGGGCCTACAATGAGCAGTTCTTC.

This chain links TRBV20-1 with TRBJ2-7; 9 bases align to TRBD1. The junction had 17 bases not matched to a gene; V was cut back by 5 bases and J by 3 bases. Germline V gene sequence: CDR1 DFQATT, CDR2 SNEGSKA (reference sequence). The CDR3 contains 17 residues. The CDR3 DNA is TGCAGTGCTCTGCCGGACAGGGGCCAATTGGGAAACTACGAGCAGTACTTC. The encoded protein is CSALPDRGQLGNYEQYF.